A single sample gave rise to the 20 T cell receptor beta chains below, sequenced in a study of blood T cell repertoires in COVID-19. The table came from immunoSEQ multiplex PCR; TCRdb's copy has only in-frame clones and leaves some out. The sample holds around 77,000 clones, under 95% seen once. Sequencing used peripheral blood. The receptors here all came from an older woman with active COVID-19.

CDR3 in amino acids: CASSLKPGQGSYEQYF. CDR3 DNA: TGTGCCAGCAGTTTAAAGCCGGGACAGGGCTCCTACGAGCAGTACTTC. The chain has TRBV27 and TRBJ2-7; TRBD1 agrees at 9 bases. CDR3 length: 16 amino acids. Losses at the gene ends were 2 bases for V and 0 bases for J; bases not matched to a gene: 5. Germline V gives CDR1 MNHEY, CDR2 SMNVEV (reference sequence).

This clone appeared a single time. The chain links TRBV27 to TRBJ2-7, with D perhaps matching TRBD2 (5 bases). Trimming removed 8 bases at V and 4 bases at J, with 15 bases between. There are 13 residues in the CDR3. Looked up from germline, CDR1 is MNHEY and CDR2 is SMNVEV (reference sequence). CDR3 sequence reads: CASGRNGPYEQYF. DNA of the CDR3: TGTGCCAGCGGGAGAAACGGACCTTACGAGCAGTACTTC.

The rearrangement joins TRBV5-6 to TRBJ1-2; 8 bases map to TRBD1. Trimming at V came to 4 bases and at J to 3 bases, leaving 5 bases not matched to a gene. The CDR3 contains 14 residues. Germline V gene data show CDR1 as SGHDT and CDR2 as YYEEEE. The CDR3 loop is CASSLGQGDYGYTF. The CDR3 DNA sequence: TGTGCCAGCAGCCTCGGACAGGGCGACTATGGCTACACCTTC.

The chain employs TRBV19 and TRBJ1-5; 7 bases agree with TRBD1. CDR3 size: 15 residues. From germline, CDR1 is LNHDA and CDR2 SQIVND (reference sequence). V shed 7 bases, J shed 5 bases, and the junction held 11 bases outside the gene matches. The CDR3 DNA sequence: TGTGCCAGTACCGGGAGACAGGGCTTTGATCAGCCCCAGCATTTT. Its protein product is CASTGRQGFDQPQHF.

This clone was observed a single time. This sequence joins TRBV7-9 and TRBJ1-3, with TRBD1 identical over 8 bases. Germline assignment: CDR1 SEHNR and CDR2 FQNEAQ (reference sequence). The CDR3 covers 16 residues. The trim removed 0 bases at V and 2 bases at J, leaving 3 bases unmatched. The CDR3 region is CASSLATGGAGNTIYF. The CDR3 bases are TGTGCCAGCAGCTTAGCCACAGGGGGGGCTGGAAACACCATATATTTT.

This chain uses TRBV4-1 with TRBJ1-2; maybe TRBD1 (6 bases). CDR3 size: 17 residues. Germline V gives CDR1 MGHRA, CDR2 YSYEKL. The ends were cut back, 4 bases at V and 5 bases at J, with 23 bases in the middle. The CDR3 sequence: CASSPGLGGRRGYGYTF. CDR3 in DNA: TGCGCCAGCAGCCCCGGCCTGGGAGGGAGGAGGGGGTATGGCTACACCTTC.

The chain uses TRBV6-2 or TRBV6-3 and TRBJ2-2; the D is unclear. Germline CDR1 is MNHEY and CDR2 is SVGEGT. This CDR3 spans 18 amino acids. The V and J ends lost 0 bases and 4 bases respectively, with 18 bases between them. The CDR3 DNA reads as TGTGCCAGCAGTTACTCGACGACTCCCCTCACGACCACCGGGGAGCTGTTTTTT. It codes for CASSYSTTPLTTTGELFF.

This clone was seen only a few times. V is TRBV5-1 and J is TRBJ2-5; D is possibly TRBD1 (7 bases). The CDR3 is 15 amino acids. V gave up 4 bases and J gave up 2 bases, with 15 bases separating them. CDR1 and CDR2 from the germline V gene are SGHRS and YFSETQ. CDR3 bases: TGCGCCAGCAGCAGACCGGGGGACAGACAAGAGACCCAGTACTTC. This gives the protein CASSRPGDRQETQYF. Full variable domain (remainder filled in from reference TRBV5-1 and TRBJ2-5): KAGVTQTPRYLIKTRGQQVTLSCSPISGHRSVSWYQQTPGQGLQFLFEYFSETQRNKGNFPGRFSGRQFSNSRSEMNVSTLELGDSALYLCASSRPGDRQETQYFGPGTRLLVL.

The rearrangement links TRBV4-2 to TRBJ2-3; 11 nucleotides agree with TRBD2. After removal of 1 base from V and 2 bases from J, the junction contained 2 bases not matched to a gene. The V gene's germline CDR1 is LGHNA and CDR2 YNFKEQ. The CDR3 covers 16 residues. CDR3 DNA: TGTGCCAGCAGCCAAGGACTAGCGGGACCCACAGATACGCAGTATTTT. It specifies CASSQGLAGPTDTQYF.

The rearrangement links TRBV28 to TRBJ2-3; TRBD1 might be the D (6 bases). V dropped 5 bases and J dropped 5 bases, with 14 bases sitting between them. Germline CDR1 MDHEN, CDR2 SYDVKM. This CDR3 has 14 amino acids. The CDR3 loop reads CASSILGQIDTQYF. The CDR3, as DNA: TGTGCCAGCAGTATCCTCGGACAGATAGATACGCAGTATTTT.

The chain has TRBV19 and TRBJ2-3; a possible D gene is TRBD2 (6 bases). V was cut by 3 bases and J by 0 bases, with 13 bases left in between. CDR3 size: 16 residues. Looked up from germline, CDR1 is LNHDA and CDR2 is SQIVND (reference sequence). CDR3 sequence reads: CASSMRFSGSTDTQYF. The CDR3 DNA follows: TGTGCCAGTAGTATGCGGTTTAGCGGAAGCACAGATACGCAGTATTTT. Variable domain in full (rest from reference TRBV19 and TRBJ2-3): DGGITQSPKYLFRKEGQNVTLSCEQNLNHDAMYWYRQDPGQGLRLIYYSQIVNDFQKGDIAEGYSVSREKKESFPLTVTSAQKNPTAFYLCASSMRFSGSTDTQYFGPGTRLTVL.

This chain links TRBV10-3 with TRBJ2-3, with 8 bases that match TRBD1. The CDR3 totals 15 residues. V was pared by 2 bases and J by 3 bases, with 4 bases of the junction left unmatched. Germline assignment: CDR1 ENHRY and CDR2 SYGVKD. The chain's CDR3 is CAISEGGQGTDTQYF. The CDR3 coding sequence is TGTGCCATCAGTGAGGGCGGACAGGGTACAGATACGCAGTATTTT.

V usage is TRBV24-1 and J usage is TRBJ1-1, with no clear D. The germline CDR1 and CDR2 sequences are KGHDR and SFDVKD. Trimming took off 8 bases at V and 4 bases at J, with 13 bases between the two ends. The CDR3 is 13 amino acids. CDR3 DNA: TGTGCCACCAAGCCTCCTCCAATCACTGAAGCTTTCTTT. It specifies CATKPPPITEAFF.

The chain couples TRBV19 to TRBJ2-7; 13 bases align to TRBD2. The trim removed 4 bases at V and 5 bases at J, leaving 5 bases unmatched. The germline gives CDR1 LNHDA, CDR2 SQIVND (reference sequence). The CDR3 has 15 residues. The CDR3 sequence: CASSSGLAGDHEQYF. The CDR3 nucleotides are TGTGCCAGTAGTAGTGGACTAGCGGGAGACCACGAGCAGTACTTC. The full variable domain, in which reference TRBV19 and TRBJ2-7 provide the parts outside the CDR3, is DGGITQSPKYLFRKEGQNVTLSCEQNLNHDAMYWYRQDPGQGLRLIYYSQIVNDFQKGDIAEGYSVSREKKESFPLTVTSAQKNPTAFYLCASSSGLAGDHEQYFGPGTRLTVT.

The V gene is TRBV11-1, the J gene TRBJ1-1, with a weak D call TRBD1 (6 bases). V gave up 6 bases and J gave up 8 bases, with 16 bases separating them. Germline values: CDR1 SGHAT, CDR2 FQDESV (reference sequence). The CDR3 is 13 residues long. CDR3 region: CASSLAGAREAFF. The CDR3 DNA follows: TGTGCCAGCAGTCTAGCAGGGGCTAGGGAAGCTTTCTTT.

In DNA, the CDR3 is TGTGCCACCAGTGATGGACAGGGGCCTCTCTATGGCTACACCTTC. It is translated as CATSDGQGPLYGYTF. The V call is TRBV24-1, the J call TRBJ1-2, with 9 bases lining up with TRBD1. CDR1 and CDR2 from the germline V gene are KGHDR and SFDVKD. The length of the CDR3 is 15 residues. V lost 3 bases and J lost 4; bases outside the gene matches: 5.

The chain couples TRBV19 to TRBJ2-1; 7 nucleotides align to TRBD2. Unmatched junction bases numbered 0, after V lost 2 bases and J lost 2 bases. The CDR3 totals 14 residues. The germline V gene has CDR1 LNHDA and CDR2 SQIVND (reference sequence). CDR3 coding DNA: TGTGCCAGTAGTATAAGCGGGACCTACAATGAGCAGTTCTTC. Residues: CASSISGTYNEQFF.

The genes are TRBV4-1 and TRBJ2-7; 9 nucleotides match TRBD2. This CDR3 comprises 16 residues. After removal of 5 bases from V and 3 bases from J, the junction contained 11 bases not matched to a gene. The germline CDR1 and CDR2 sequences are MGHRA and YSYEKL. CDR3 coding DNA: TGCGCCAGCAGCTTCGACCTAGCGGGGACGTTCTACGAGCAGTACTTC. Translating it yields CASSFDLAGTFYEQYF.

The V and J genes are TRBV6-5 and TRBJ1-6; 9 bases match TRBD1. The CDR3 is made up of 14 amino acids. Germline V gives CDR1 MNHEY, CDR2 SVGAGI. The V segment lost 6 bases and the J segment 9 bases; nucleotides outside the gene matches: 6. Here the CDR3 reads CASRWGQGSSPLHF. The CDR3 DNA is TGTGCCAGCAGGTGGGGACAGGGATCTTCACCCCTCCACTTT.

The chain has TRBV10-3 and TRBJ2-5, with 8 bases aligning to TRBD1. V lost 5 bases and J lost 1; bases outside the gene matches: 15. The CDR3 is 18 residues long. Germline CDR1 and CDR2: ENHRY and SYGVKD. Written as DNA, the CDR3 is TGTGCCATCAGTTTAGGACAGGGACGAGGTACCCTCCAAGAGACCCAGTACTTC. Translation: CAISLGQGRGTLQETQYF.